These 10 T cell receptor beta chains share one sample of origin, sequenced in a study of CD8 T cells in ankylosing spondylitis. Broader study findings: What appeared characteristic of ankylosing spondylitis blood was a TCR beta motif of several highly homologous variants.

TCRdb reprocessed the 5' RACE reads via MiXCR and lists one record per CDR3 protein. The sample comprises roughly 670,000 distinct CDR3 sequences, under 20% of which are singletons, and over 15% rests with the top ten. Their specific antigens are unknown. The specimen was blood, either unsorted or a sorted T cell fraction (not recorded which). These receptors were collected from a male donor with ankylosing spondylitis.

This clonotype was recorded at least ten times. The chain employs TRBV28 and TRBJ2-1, with 9 bases lining up with TRBD2. V was pared by 10 bases and J by 5 bases, with 18 bases of the junction left unmatched. CDR1 and CDR2 from the germline V gene are MDHEN and SYDVKM. This CDR3 contains 17 residues. The CDR3: CATPPASGIMGNNEQFF. The CDR3 region has the DNA TGTGCCACCCCTCCGGCTAGCGGGATTATGGGGAACAATGAGCAGTTCTTC.

The chain employs TRBV10-3 and TRBJ1-3; D ambiguous. The CDR3 runs 14 residues. The ends were cut back, 0 bases at V and 5 bases at J, with 8 bases in the middle. Per the germline V gene, CDR1 is ENHRY and CDR2 is SYGVKD. CDR3 residues: CAISESTPRNTIYF. The CDR3 DNA sequence: TGTGCCATCAGTGAGTCCACCCCAAGAAACACCATATATTTT.

The CDR3 DNA reads as TGTGCCAGCACTCCACTGGGTCAAGGGGGCACTGAAGCTTTCTTT. Its protein product is CASTPLGQGGTEAFF. V usage is TRBV28 and J usage is TRBJ1-1; perhaps TRBD1 as D (6 bases). Germline loops: CDR1 MDHEN, CDR2 SYDVKM. The ends were cut back, 7 bases at V and 4 bases at J, with 19 bases in the middle. The CDR3 contains 15 residues.

The sample holds a few counts of this clonotype. The chain employs TRBV5-5 and TRBJ2-7, with 7 bases aligning to TRBD2. The CDR3 covers 15 residues. J gave up 6 bases and V 5 bases, and 14 bases lay outside the gene matches. The V gene's germline CDR1 is SGHKS and CDR2 YYEKEE (reference sequence). In nucleotides, the CDR3 is TGTGCCAGCAGTTTTTCACGGGAGGCCTCTGTCGAGCAGTACTTC. Translated: CASSFSREASVEQYF.

V is TRBV6-4 and J is TRBJ1-2, with D perhaps TRBD1 (5 bases). V lost 6 bases and J lost 2, with 7 bases in between. This CDR3 is 12 amino acids long. CDR1 is MRHNA and CDR2 is SNTAGT in the germline V gene. The CDR3 DNA sequence: TGTGCCAGCAGGGGGCCGAACTATGGCTACACCTTC. Translating it yields CASRGPNYGYTF.

The chain uses TRBV4-2 and TRBJ1-1, with 7 nucleotides matching TRBD1. The CDR3 runs to 15 residues. V was pared by 2 bases and J by 1 base, with 4 bases of the junction left unmatched. From germline, CDR1 is LGHNA and CDR2 YNFKEQ. The CDR3 protein is CASSQTGEWNTEAFF. As DNA, the CDR3 is TGTGCCAGCAGCCAAACAGGGGAATGGAACACTGAAGCTTTCTTT.

This clonotype was picked up a small number of times. The gene calls are TRBV3-1 and TRBJ2-1, with TRBD2 as a possible D gene (5 bases). The V and J ends lost 4 bases and 3 bases respectively, with 13 bases between them. CDR1 and CDR2 (germline): LGHDT, YNNKEL (reference sequence). The length of the CDR3 is 15 residues. The DNA for the CDR3 is TGTGCCAGCAGCCCAAGCGGCGGCCGCTACAATGAGCAGTTCTTC. It is translated as CASSPSGGRYNEQFF.

This clonotype was observed a handful of times. Here the CDR3 reads CASSFNGPEAFF. The CDR3 DNA reads TGTGCCAGCAGTTTCAATGGGCCTGAAGCTTTCTTT. The V and J genes are TRBV12-3 or TRBV12-4 and TRBJ1-1; D ambiguous. The CDR3 totals 12 residues. The ends were cut back, 3 bases at V and 6 bases at J, with 8 bases in the middle.

The table lists this clonotype with many counts. This chain joins TRBV12-3 or TRBV12-4 and TRBJ2-3, with D unresolved. V lost 3 bases and J 4 bases, leaving 8 bases between the germline ends. The CDR3 has 13 residues. The DNA for the CDR3 is TGTGCCAGCAGTTTTTTGGGTGCAGATACGCAGTATTTT. Translation gives CASSFLGADTQYF.

This clonotype was observed a few times. This chain links TRBV24-1 with TRBJ2-5, with 13 bases matching TRBD2. The CDR3 covers 16 residues. Looked up from germline, CDR1 is KGHDR and CDR2 is SFDVKD. V was clipped by 3 bases and J by 5 bases; unmatched bases: 5. Here the CDR3 DNA reads TGTGCCACCAGTGATCGGACTAGCGGGAGAGGGGAGACCCAGTACTTC. It yields the protein CATSDRTSGRGETQYF.